Following are 11 T cell receptor beta chains from one sample sequenced in a study of post-analysis software for immune sequencing data. The study's findings and limits: TRBV5-6, TRBV5-1 and TRBV20-1 were among roughly 5 TRBV segments more frequent in patients than controls.

Their antigens are not known. TCR beta cDNA libraries had unique molecular identifiers. TCRdb reprocessed the PCR reads with MiXCR, giving one entry per CDR3 protein. The sample shows more than 500,000 distinct CDR3 sequences, roughly 34% of them seen only once. Sequencing was carried out using blood. The receptors here all came from a girl between 2 and 17 years old with multiple sclerosis.

The chain links TRBV20-1 to TRBJ2-3; no clear D. CDR3 length: 9 amino acids. CDR1 and CDR2 (germline): DFQATT, SNEGSKA (reference sequence). Here the CDR3 DNA reads TGCAGCCTTTGTGGTACGCAGTATTTT. As protein: CSLCGTQYF.

This clonotype was detected only a few times. The chain links TRBV7-9 to TRBJ2-1; either TRBD1 or TRBD2 may supply D (5 bases each). The V end was cut by 5 bases, the J end by 4 bases, with 15 bases between. The germline CDR1 and CDR2 sequences are SEHNR and FQNEAQ (reference sequence). The CDR3 totals 15 residues. The CDR3 protein is CASSPPGTIYNEQFF. Written as DNA, the CDR3 is TGTGCCAGCAGCCCGCCCGGGACCATTTACAATGAGCAGTTCTTC.

The chain recombines TRBV12-3 or TRBV12-4 with TRBJ2-5; 11 nucleotides align to TRBD1. There are 16 residues in the CDR3. The J segment lost 5 bases and the V segment lost 3 bases, leaving 8 bases of the junction unmatched. CDR3 DNA: TGTGCCAGCAGTTTCCTTCCTGGGACAGGGGGTGAGACCCAGTACTTC. It is translated as CASSFLPGTGGETQYF.

This clonotype was found a few times. The chain employs TRBV5-1 and TRBJ2-1; the match to TRBD2 covers 7 bases. Germline V gene data show CDR1 as SGHRS and CDR2 as YFSETQ. J lost 2 bases, V lost 6 bases, and 11 bases had no gene match. The CDR3 contains 16 residues. The CDR3 DNA follows: TGCGCCAGCATGATATACGGGGGGAGGACCTACAATGAGCAGTTCTTC. Translation gives CASMIYGGRTYNEQFF. The whole variable domain, filled in from reference TRBV5-1 and TRBJ2-1, reads KAGVTQTPRYLIKTRGQQVTLSCSPISGHRSVSWYQQTPGQGLQFLFEYFSETQRNKGNFPGRFSGRQFSNSRSEMNVSTLELGDSALYLCASMIYGGRTYNEQFFGPGTRLTVL.

This chain joins TRBV5-5 and TRBJ1-1; tentatively, D is TRBD1 (5 bases). The V gene's germline CDR1 is SGHKS and CDR2 YYEKEE (reference sequence). The CDR3 length is 12 residues. The V and J ends lost 2 bases and 3 bases respectively, with 5 bases between them. The CDR3 DNA reads as TGTGCCAGCAGCTTCAGGGACACTGAAGCTTTCTTT. Translating it yields CASSFRDTEAFF. Looking up the rest from reference TRBV5-5 and TRBJ1-1 gives the full variable domain: DAGVTQSPTHLIKTRGQQVTLRCSPISGHKSVSWYQQVLGQGPQFIFQYYEKEERGRGNFPDRFSARQFPNYSSELNVNALLLGDSALYLCASSFRDTEAFFGQGTRLTVV.

The chain recombines TRBV5-1 with TRBJ1-2; TRBD1 might be the D (5 bases). V was clipped by 4 bases and J by 4 bases, with 20 bases between them. Germline-derived CDR1 and CDR2 are SGHRS and YFSETQ. CDR3 length: 16 amino acids. The CDR3 DNA sequence: TGCGCCAGCAGCATCACCGGGACTTCGGCAGGCTATGGCTACACCTTC. It yields the protein CASSITGTSAGYGYTF.

The V call is TRBV6-2 or TRBV6-3, the J call TRBJ2-1, with 8 bases identical to TRBD2. The junction had 12 bases not matched to a gene; V was cut back by 7 bases and J by 4 bases. The CDR3 length is 16 residues. Per germline, CDR1 MNHEY and CDR2 SVGEGT. The CDR3 protein is CASTLDSGGLYNEQFF. The DNA for the CDR3 is TGTGCCAGCACCCTTGACTCGGGGGGGCTTTACAATGAGCAGTTCTTC.

CDR3 DNA sequence: TGTGCCAGCAGAAAGACAGTGTATAGCAATCAGCCCCAGCATTTT. It specifies CASRKTVYSNQPQHF. V is TRBV2 and J is TRBJ1-5; possible D gene TRBD1, 5 bases. This CDR3 contains 15 residues. Trimming pared 6 bases from V and 0 bases from J, leaving 12 bases between. CDR1 is SNHLY, CDR2 FYNNEI, per germline.

The rearrangement links TRBV7-3 to TRBJ2-3, with 9 bases matching TRBD2. This CDR3 has 16 amino acids. Germline lookup yields CDR1 SGHTA and CDR2 FQGTGA. J was trimmed by 2 bases and V by 1 base; bases with no gene match: 4. The CDR3 DNA sequence: TGTGCCAGCAGCTTAATAGCGGGGGAACTCACAGATACGCAGTATTTT. Amino acids: CASSLIAGELTDTQYF.

This chain joins TRBV5-1 and TRBJ1-1; D gene ambiguous. The CDR3 sequence is 14 residues long. The germline V and J ends were trimmed by 4 bases and 2 bases, with 12 bases remaining between them. Germline V gene lookup returns CDR1 SGHRS and CDR2 YFSETQ. This CDR3 is CASSPGRANTEAFF. The CDR3 DNA is TGCGCCAGCAGCCCGGGCCGGGCAAACACTGAAGCTTTCTTT. Full variable domain (missing parts from reference TRBV5-1 and TRBJ1-1): KAGVTQTPRYLIKTRGQQVTLSCSPISGHRSVSWYQQTPGQGLQFLFEYFSETQRNKGNFPGRFSGRQFSNSRSEMNVSTLELGDSALYLCASSPGRANTEAFFGQGTRLTVV.

The genes are TRBV6-1 and TRBJ1-1; weak D call: TRBD1 (5 bases). The V and J ends lost 7 bases and 4 bases respectively, with 10 bases between them. In germline, CDR1 is MNHNS, CDR2 SASEGT. This CDR3 is built from 12 residues. This CDR3 reads CASMGRLTEAFF. The CDR3 DNA reads as TGTGCCAGCATGGGGCGCCTCACTGAAGCTTTCTTT.